This T cell receptor beta chain comes out of a study of blood T cell repertoires in COVID-19. The CDR3 spans 14 residues. Germline V gives CDR1 MGHRA, CDR2 YSYEKL. The V segment lost 0 bases and the J segment 6 bases; nucleotides outside the gene matches: 4. The protocol was immunoSEQ multiplex PCR, while the TCRdb copy is restricted to in-frame clones and leaves out a portion. Among some 67,000 clones listed, roughly 88% were seen once. The chain combines TRBV4-1 with TRBJ1-2; 7 bases are shared with TRBD1. The TCR originated in a woman aged 55-70 years with acute or convalescent COVID-19. Sample: peripheral blood. This CDR3 reads CASSQEGTEDGYTF. Here the CDR3 DNA reads TGCGCCAGCAGCCAAGAAGGGACAGAGGATGGCTACACCTTC.